This T cell receptor (beta chain) was captured in a study of CXCR3-negative and CXCR3-positive naive CD8 T cells. Points from the study as a whole: Comparably high diversity marked both naive subsets, whereas memory CD8+ cells had much lower diversity.

Germline lookup yields CDR1 SGHVS and CDR2 FQNEAQ. There are 15 residues in the CDR3. With UMI labels, 5' RACE was used to prepare the TRB cDNA libraries. TCRdb reprocessed the 5' RACE reads and keeps a single row for each CDR3 protein, giving no DNA. The table gives roughly 40,000 distinct CDR3 sequences; the top ten clones make up 7.7% of it. To note about this clonotype: Its antigen is not identified.

This clonotype originated in a human donor in good health. Some clones in this sample may be carry-over from other donors' samples. Specimen: memory CD8+ T cells from blood. The V and J genes are TRBV7-8 and TRBJ1-1. The CDR3 sequence is CASSPRGDSVSEAFF.